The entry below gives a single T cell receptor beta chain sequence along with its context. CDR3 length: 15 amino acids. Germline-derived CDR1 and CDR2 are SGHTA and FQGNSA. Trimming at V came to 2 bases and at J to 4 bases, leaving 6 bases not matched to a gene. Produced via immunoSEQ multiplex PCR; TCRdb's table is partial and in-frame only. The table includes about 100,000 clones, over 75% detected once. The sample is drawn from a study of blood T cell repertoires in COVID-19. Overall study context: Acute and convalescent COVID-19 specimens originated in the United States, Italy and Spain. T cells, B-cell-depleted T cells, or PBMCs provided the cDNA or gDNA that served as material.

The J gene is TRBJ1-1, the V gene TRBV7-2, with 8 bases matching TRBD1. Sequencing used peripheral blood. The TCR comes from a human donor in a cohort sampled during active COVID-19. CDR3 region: CASSLRMGQVTEAFF. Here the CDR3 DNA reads TGTGCCAGCAGCTTAAGAATGGGACAGGTCACTGAAGCTTTCTTT.